The 30 T cell receptor beta chains given below trace back to one sample, sequenced in a study of shared clonotypes between healthy human individuals. Naive CD8 cells were CD45RO-negative, positively selected for CCR7, excluding terminally differentiated effector memory CD45RA+ cells. TCRdb's copy holds only in-frame clones and misses some; the assay was immunoSEQ multiplex PCR. Here the sample spans around 620,000 clones, roughly 95% being singletons. Sequencing was done on a sample of naive CD8+ T cells sorted from blood. These receptors originate from a woman in her twenties or thirties in good health.

This chain uses TRBV7-6 with TRBJ2-1; D perhaps matches TRBD2 (5 bases). Trimming removed 5 bases from V and 3 bases from J, with 14 bases in between. There are 15 residues in the CDR3. Germline V CDR1 and CDR2: SGHVS, FNYEAQ. CDR3 residues: CASSLPEAGYNEQFF. The CDR3 coding sequence is TGTGCCAGCAGCCTCCCCGAGGCGGGCTACAATGAGCAGTTCTTC.

In this sample, this clone turned up once. The chain recombines TRBV27 with TRBJ2-5, with D unclear. Trimming removed 8 bases at V and 4 bases at J, with 8 bases between. The CDR3 consists of 11 residues. Germline lookup yields CDR1 MNHEY and CDR2 SMNVEV (reference sequence). The chain's CDR3 is CASAKGETQYF. DNA of the CDR3: TGTGCCAGCGCGAAGGGAGAGACCCAGTACTTC.

The chain joins TRBV6-5 to TRBJ2-2, with D perhaps matching TRBD1 (5 bases). Germline V lookup: CDR1 MNHEY, CDR2 SVGAGI. V was trimmed by 1 base and J by 5 bases, leaving 14 bases between them. The CDR3 runs to 16 residues. The CDR3 is CASSYFARDRTGELFF. The CDR3, as DNA: TGTGCCAGCAGTTACTTTGCCAGGGATCGAACCGGGGAGCTGTTTTTT.

Worth noting for this clone: The same CDR3 arises from other DNA sequences in this sample as well. The rearrangement joins TRBV9 to TRBJ1-1; no clear D gene. This CDR3 region has 12 residues. The V end was cut by 0 bases, the J end by 2 bases, with 2 bases between. Per germline, CDR1 SGDLS and CDR2 YYNGEE. The CDR3 bases are TGTGCCAGCAGCGTAGACAACACTGAAGCTTTCTTT. Encoded protein: CASSVDNTEAFF.

The V call is TRBV28, the J call TRBJ1-4; possibly TRBD1 for D (5 bases). V was cut by 4 bases and J by 8 bases, with 14 bases left in between. Germline loops: CDR1 MDHEN, CDR2 SYDVKM. The length of the CDR3 is 14 residues. DNA of the CDR3: TGTGCCAGCAGTTACAGGAAGATCGGGGAAAAACTGTTTTTT. Translation: CASSYRKIGEKLFF. Together with reference TRBV28 and TRBJ1-4, the CDR3 gives the full variable domain: DVKVTQSSRYLVKRTGEKVFLECVQDMDHENMFWYRQDPGLGLRLIYFSYDVKMKEKGDIPEGYSVSREKKERFSLILESASTNQTSMYLCASSYRKIGEKLFFGSGTQLSVL.

This chain links TRBV4-1 with TRBJ2-1; D perhaps matches TRBD2 (6 bases). The CDR3 consists of 16 residues. Germline V gene data show CDR1 as MGHRA and CDR2 as YSYEKL. V was clipped by 5 bases and J by 8 bases, with 22 bases between them. For the CDR3, the DNA is TGCGCCAGCAGCTGGGGACTCTTCGAGGGTAGGGATGAGCAGTTCTTC. Its protein product is CASSWGLFEGRDEQFF.

The chain employs TRBV5-1 and TRBJ1-1; D possibly corresponds to TRBD1 (6 bases). The V and J ends lost 4 bases and 7 bases respectively, with 11 bases between them. The CDR3 has 12 amino acids. Germline V gene data show CDR1 as SGHRS and CDR2 as YFSETQ. The CDR3 bases are TGCGCCAGCAGCGTGACAGGCCTTGAAGCTTTCTTT. It encodes CASSVTGLEAFF.

The chain couples TRBV29-1 to TRBJ2-1, with 10 nucleotides matching TRBD2. V shed 5 bases and J 6 bases; nucleotides not matched to a gene: 7. CDR1 is SQVTM, CDR2 ANQGSEA, per germline. CDR3 length equals 14 residues. CDR3 coding DNA: TGCAGCGTTCGCGGGACTAGCGAGACCAATGAGCAGTTCTTC. Translated: CSVRGTSETNEQFF.

The chain carries TRBV2 and TRBJ2-1, with D possibly matching TRBD2 (6 bases). The CDR3 length is 14 residues. Trimming left V 1 base short and J 8 bases short, with 12 bases between. Germline CDR1 is SNHLY and CDR2 is FYNNEI. As DNA, the CDR3 is TGTGCCAGCAGTGAAGAGGCGGGATTGGATGAGCAGTTCTTC. It specifies CASSEEAGLDEQFF.

The sample holds one count of this clone. This chain joins TRBV28 and TRBJ1-6; D unresolved. CDR3 size: 15 residues. Between the trimmed V and J ends, which lost 8 bases and 1 base, there was a span of 12 bases. Germline V gives CDR1 MDHEN, CDR2 SYDVKM. The CDR3 here is CASLQIGSYNSPLHF. CDR3 coding DNA: TGTGCCAGCCTACAGATAGGGTCCTATAATTCACCCCTCCACTTT.

This chain uses TRBV13 with TRBJ1-1, with 8 bases matching TRBD1. Germline CDR1 and CDR2: PRHDT and FYEKMQ (reference sequence). After removal of 5 bases from V and 3 bases from J, the junction contained 5 bases not matched to a gene. There are 14 residues in the CDR3. The CDR3 nucleotides read TGTGCCAGCAGCCGGGACAGGACCTACACTGAAGCTTTCTTT. Its translation: CASSRDRTYTEAFF.

Concerning this clone itself: The junction differs from germline at one of its ends, possibly a read error. The chain recombines TRBV7-9 with TRBJ2-4; 9 positions match TRBD2. CDR3 length: 14 amino acids. Looked up from germline, CDR1 is SEHNR and CDR2 is FQNEAQ (reference sequence). The CDR3 reads CASSFSGLAGNKVF. CDR3 nucleotides: TGTGCCAGCAGCTTTAGCGGGCTAGCGGGGAATAAGGTCTTC.

This sequence joins TRBV7-9 and TRBJ2-7; D ambiguous. Trimming pared 3 bases from V and 2 bases from J, leaving 11 bases between. The CDR3 sequence is 14 residues long. In germline, CDR1 is SEHNR, CDR2 FQNEAQ (reference sequence). The CDR3 is CASSFALHPYEQYF. CDR3 nucleotide sequence: TGTGCCAGCAGCTTCGCCCTTCACCCCTACGAGCAGTACTTC. The variable domain in full, completed from reference TRBV7-9 and TRBJ2-7, reads DTGVSQNPRHKITKRGQNVTFRCDPISEHNRLYWYRQTLGQGPEFLTYFQNEAQLEKSRLLSDRFSAERPKGSFSTLEIQRTEQGDSAMYLCASSFALHPYEQYFGPGTRLTVT.

The V call is TRBV7-2, the J call TRBJ2-7; 10 nucleotides agree with TRBD2. CDR1 is SGHTA, CDR2 FQGNSA, per germline. The junction had 8 bases not matched to a gene; V was cut back by 1 base and J by 5 bases. CDR3 length: 16 amino acids. CDR3: CASSLGRASGRHEQYF. The CDR3 DNA follows: TGTGCCAGCAGCTTAGGGCGGGCTAGCGGGAGACACGAGCAGTACTTC.

The chain joins TRBV28 to TRBJ1-1, with 7 bases lining up with TRBD1. Germline trimming cut 6 bases from V and 1 base from J; bases unmatched to any gene: 5. The CDR3 consists of 14 residues. The germline V gene encodes CDR1 MDHEN and CDR2 SYDVKM. CDR3 sequence reads: CASRPTGTNTEAFF. CDR3 nucleotide sequence: TGTGCCAGCAGGCCGACAGGGACGAACACTGAAGCTTTCTTT.

Worth noting for this clone: The sample contains more than one DNA sequence encoding this CDR3. The V call is TRBV27, the J call TRBJ1-1, with D perhaps TRBD1 (5 bases). Trimming cost V 4 bases and J 5 bases, with 14 bases left between them. This CDR3 region has 14 residues. In germline, CDR1 is MNHEY, CDR2 SMNVEV (reference sequence). Here the CDR3 DNA reads TGTGCCAGCAGTTACGGGGGTTTAGGTACTGAAGCTTTCTTT. Its protein product is CASSYGGLGTEAFF.

The rearrangement uses TRBV5-6 and TRBJ1-5; TRBD1 agrees at 7 bases. This CDR3 region has 14 residues. Losses at the gene ends were 3 bases for V and 2 bases for J; bases not matched to a gene: 2. CDR1 is SGHDT, CDR2 YYEEEE, per germline. CDR3 bases: TGTGCCAGCAGCTCAGGGGGTGGCAATCAGCCCCAGCATTTT. Translated: CASSSGGGNQPQHF. The whole variable domain, filled in from reference TRBV5-6 and TRBJ1-5, reads DAGVTQSPTHLIKTRGQQVTLRCSPKSGHDTVSWYQQALGQGPQFIFQYYEEEERQRGNFPDRFSGHQFPNYSSELNVNALLLGDSALYLCASSSGGGNQPQHFGDGTRLSIL.

This clone occurred once. The rearrangement joins TRBV9 to TRBJ1-2; perhaps TRBD1 as D (6 bases). This CDR3 spans 16 amino acids. Germline CDR1 is SGDLS and CDR2 is YYNGEE. Trimming took 3 bases from V and 4 from J, leaving 19 bases between them. The CDR3 nucleotides read TGTGCCAGCAGCGGATGGGAGGCACAGGGAGGCTATGGCTACACCTTC. It translates to CASSGWEAQGGYGYTF.

The CDR3 spells CASSLGYSSYEQYF. In nucleotides, the CDR3 is TGTGCCAGCAGCTTAGGTTACAGCTCCTACGAGCAGTACTTC. This chain joins TRBV11-2 and TRBJ2-7; D not certain. Germline V gene sequence: CDR1 SGHAT, CDR2 FQNNGV. CDR3 length: 14 amino acids. The ends were cut back, 1 base at V and 0 bases at J, with 7 bases in the middle. The full variable domain, rest sourced from reference TRBV11-2 and TRBJ2-7, is EAGVAQSPRYKIIEKRQSVAFWCNPISGHATLYWYQQILGQGPKLLIQFQNNGVVDDSQLPKDRFSAERLKGVDSTLKIQPAKLEDSAVYLCASSLGYSSYEQYFGPGTRLTVT.

V usage is TRBV29-1 and J usage is TRBJ2-1; unclear D gene. V lost 1 base, J lost 0 bases, and 4 bases lay in between. This CDR3 comprises 13 residues. In germline, CDR1 is SQVTM, CDR2 ANQGSEA. The CDR3 loop reads CSVEGSSYNEQFF. CDR3 bases: TGCAGCGTTGAAGGTAGCTCCTACAATGAGCAGTTCTTC.

V gene TRBV27 combines with J gene TRBJ2-7, with 8 bases lining up with TRBD1. This CDR3 is 14 amino acids long. Trimming cost V 7 bases and J 2 bases; bases outside gene matches: 7. Per germline, CDR1 MNHEY and CDR2 SMNVEV (reference sequence). This chain's CDR3 is CASNPAGGPYEQYF. The CDR3 coding sequence is TGTGCCAGCAACCCAGCAGGGGGCCCCTACGAGCAGTACTTC.

This sequence joins TRBV7-9 and TRBJ2-7; no clear D gene. With 1 base removed from V and 0 bases from J, the gap between germline ends came to 10 bases. CDR1 and CDR2 (germline): SEHNR, FQNEAQ (reference sequence). The CDR3 spans 15 residues. In DNA form, the CDR3 reads TGTGCCAGCAGCTTAGTTCTCAGCTACTCCTACGAGCAGTACTTC. This gives the protein CASSLVLSYSYEQYF.

J is TRBJ2-1 and V is TRBV9; 8 bases agree with TRBD1. The CDR3 is 16 amino acids. Germline V lookup: CDR1 SGDLS, CDR2 YYNGEE. Losses at the gene ends were 0 bases for V and 1 base for J; bases not matched to a gene: 3. The CDR3 DNA follows: TGTGCCAGCAGCGTAGAACAGGGGGTTTCCTACAATGAGCAGTTCTTC. This translates into CASSVEQGVSYNEQFF.

The V and J genes are TRBV13 and TRBJ2-1; D gene uncertain. V was trimmed by 5 bases and J by 4 bases, leaving 9 bases between them. This CDR3 comprises 13 residues. Germline V gene data show CDR1 as PRHDT and CDR2 as FYEKMQ (reference sequence). CDR3 in amino acids: CASSPPRYNEQFF. CDR3 DNA sequence: TGTGCCAGCAGCCCCCCCCGGTACAATGAGCAGTTCTTC.

The chain employs TRBV20-1 and TRBJ2-7; D is perhaps TRBD1 (5 bases). The CDR3 runs 11 residues. Germline V CDR1 and CDR2: DFQATT, SNEGSKA (reference sequence). V gave up 4 bases and J gave up 7 bases, with 11 bases separating them. This CDR3 reads CSATHRGEQYF. CDR3 in DNA: TGCAGTGCTACCCATAGGGGAGAGCAGTACTTC.

The rearrangement links TRBV7-7 to TRBJ2-5; D is possibly TRBD2 (7 bases). This CDR3 spans 15 amino acids. Between the trimmed V and J ends, which lost 7 bases and 2 bases, there was a span of 17 bases. CDR1 SSHAT and CDR2 FNYEAQ come from the germline V gene (reference sequence). CDR3 nucleotides: TGTGCCAGCAACCCACTGGGGGGGCGACAAGAGACCCAGTACTTC. Translating gives CASNPLGGRQETQYF. Supplemented by reference TRBV7-7 and TRBJ2-5, the full variable domain reads GAGVSQSPRYKVTKRGQDVTLRCDPISSHATLYWYQQALGQGPEFLTYFNYEAQPDKSGLPSDRFSAERPEGSISTLTIQRTEQRDSAMYRCASNPLGGRQETQYFGPGTRLLVL.

The chain's CDR3 is CASSLYPLAGGIQETQYF. As DNA, the CDR3 is TGTGCCAGCAGCTTATACCCACTAGCGGGAGGGATCCAAGAGACCCAGTACTTC. The V and J genes are TRBV11-2 and TRBJ2-5; 13 bases match TRBD2. Germline V gene data show CDR1 as SGHAT and CDR2 as FQNNGV. Unmatched junction bases numbered 7, after V lost 2 bases and J lost 1 base. The CDR3 length is 18 residues.

CDR3 loop: CSVEWMRNEQFF. The DNA for the CDR3 is TGCAGCGTTGAGTGGATGAGAAATGAGCAGTTCTTC. This rearrangement joins TRBV29-1 to TRBJ2-1, with unresolved D. This CDR3 is built from 12 residues. Germline-derived CDR1 and CDR2 are SQVTM and ANQGSEA. V dropped 3 bases and J dropped 7 bases, with 10 bases sitting between them.

This chain links TRBV7-9 with TRBJ2-5; 8 bases map to TRBD1. V trimming: 5 bases; J trimming: 5 bases; junction bases outside the gene matches: 13. The CDR3 has 16 amino acids. The germline V gene has CDR1 SEHNR and CDR2 FQNEAQ (reference sequence). The CDR3 protein is CASSHRWRRGRETQYF. The CDR3, as DNA: TGTGCCAGCAGCCACCGCTGGCGCAGGGGGCGGGAGACCCAGTACTTC.

The chain combines TRBV28 with TRBJ1-1, with D possibly TRBD1 on 5 matching bases. CDR3 length equals 15 residues. The V gene's germline CDR1 is MDHEN and CDR2 SYDVKM. Deletions cut 3 bases from V and 4 bases from J, with 15 bases between. CDR3 protein: CASSFAGKEGTEAFF. DNA of the CDR3: TGTGCCAGCAGTTTCGCAGGGAAAGAGGGCACTGAAGCTTTCTTT.